The 17 T cell receptor beta chains below were found in one sample sequenced in a study of OX40 agonist ivuxolimab in advanced cancers. Sequenced by immunoSEQ multiplex PCR; TCRdb stores in-frame clones only, minus some. In the table there are roughly 30,000 clones, approximately 84% of which are singletons. Sequencing used CD4+ or CD8+ T cells sorted from blood, obtained in a trial of the OX40 agonist ivuxolimab. These receptors all stem from an adult with an advanced solid tumor such as melanoma, head and neck, liver or kidney cancer.

This chain connects TRBV5-1 to TRBJ2-3, with D perhaps assigned TRBD1 or TRBD2 (5 bases each). Germline V gene sequence: CDR1 SGHRS, CDR2 YFSETQ. V was trimmed by 4 bases and J by 3 bases, leaving 18 bases between them. This CDR3 comprises 16 residues. For the CDR3, the DNA is TGCGCCAGCAGCGGATTCCCAGGGAGTTGGACAGATACGCAGTATTTT. The encoded protein is CASSGFPGSWTDTQYF.

The chain couples TRBV21-1 to TRBJ1-1; the listed D gene, TRBD1, was not tested against the DNA. TRBV21-1 is labeled a pseudogene. The CDR3 contains 15 residues. Written as DNA, the CDR3 is TGTGCCAGCAGGAGGACAGCAGGAGTGAGTACTGAAGCTTTCTTT. Protein: CASRRTAGVSTEAFF.

The CDR3, as DNA: TGTGCCAGCAGCTCCGGGACCAGACATGAGCAGTTCTTC. Translating gives CASSSGTRHEQFF. This sequence joins TRBV7-9 and TRBJ2-1; D is perhaps TRBD1 or TRBD2 (5 bases each). The germline V gene has CDR1 SEHNR and CDR2 FQNEAQ (reference sequence). The CDR3 loop spans 13 amino acids. V gave up 4 bases and J gave up 8 bases, with 12 bases separating them.

This clone is medium-sized (0.01 to 0.1%). The chain has TRBV6-1 and TRBJ2-7; TRBD2 aligns across 8 bases. Germline CDR1 and CDR2: MNHNS and SASEGT. With 3 bases clipped from V and 2 bases from J, the junction kept 9 bases outside the gene matches. The CDR3 totals 16 residues. The CDR3 spells CASSEGGLAGAYEQYF. The CDR3 nucleotides are TGTGCCAGCAGTGAGGGGGGGCTAGCGGGCGCCTACGAGCAGTACTTC.

This clone was observed a single time. The chain carries TRBV6-5 and TRBJ1-5; 8 bases are shared with TRBD1. Losses at the gene ends were 5 bases for V and 8 bases for J; bases not matched to a gene: 8. The germline V gene has CDR1 MNHEY and CDR2 SVGAGI. The CDR3 is 14 residues long. The CDR3 DNA follows: TGTGCCAGCAGTGGCCAGGGGGCCGTAGAGCCCCAGCATTTT. It encodes CASSGQGAVEPQHF.

The rearrangement joins TRBV15 to TRBJ1-3; the D gene is possibly TRBD1 (6 bases). The CDR3 is 16 residues long. The germline gives CDR1 LNHNV, CDR2 YYDKDF (reference sequence). V was shortened by 2 bases and J by 3 bases, with 14 bases between the two germline ends. The CDR3 sequence: CATSRSRPGVGNTIYF. DNA of the CDR3: TGTGCCACCAGCAGATCCCGGCCAGGGGTTGGAAACACCATATATTTT.

V gene TRBV4-1 combines with J gene TRBJ2-3; D is unclear. In germline, CDR1 is MGHRA, CDR2 YSYEKL. V dropped 5 bases and J dropped 6 bases, with 12 bases sitting between them. CDR3 size: 13 residues. CDR3 amino acids: CASSIINWDTQYF. CDR3 sequence (DNA): TGCGCCAGCAGCATCATAAACTGGGATACGCAGTATTTT.

The chain recombines TRBV6-6 with TRBJ2-7, with 12 bases identical to TRBD2. Germline CDR1 MNHNY, CDR2 SVGAGI (reference sequence). The CDR3 is made up of 14 amino acids. V dropped 6 bases and J dropped 3; count of bases not matched to a gene: 3. The CDR3 bases are TGTGCCAGCAGCTTACTAGCGGGAGGCTACGAGCAGTACTTC. Translating gives CASSLLAGGYEQYF.

The V and J genes are TRBV4-3 and TRBJ2-7; D possibly corresponds to TRBD2 (6 bases). This CDR3 is 15 amino acids long. The V end was cut by 1 base, the J end by 0 bases, with 10 bases between. Germline CDR1 and CDR2: LGHNA and YSLEER. The CDR3 nucleotides are TGCGCCAGCAGCCAAGGGTGGGGGGACTCCTACGAGCAGTACTTC. Protein sequence: CASSQGWGDSYEQYF.

This chain connects TRBV11-2 to TRBJ1-5, with a tentative D call TRBD1 (6 bases). This CDR3 is built from 15 residues. CDR1 and CDR2 from the germline V gene are SGHAT and FQNNGV. Trimming shortened V by 1 base and J by 2 bases, and 9 bases separated the two germline ends. CDR3 DNA: TGTGCCAGCAGCTTAGTTCCAGGGGGCAATCAGCCCCAGCATTTT. Protein: CASSLVPGGNQPQHF.

The genes are TRBV7-3 and TRBJ1-2; perhaps TRBD1 as D (5 bases). The CDR3 is made up of 13 amino acids. Germline CDR1 reads SGHTA; CDR2 reads FQGTGA. Trimming pared 2 bases from V and 6 bases from J, leaving 10 bases between. CDR3 coding DNA: TGTGCCAGCAGCTTAGCGGCAGGGAATGGCTACACCTTC. Its translation: CASSLAAGNGYTF. The full variable domain, in which reference TRBV7-3 and TRBJ1-2 provide the parts outside the CDR3, is GAGVSQTPSNKVTEKGKYVELRCDPISGHTALYWYRQSLGQGPEFLIYFQGTGAADDSGLPNDRFFAVRPEGSVSTLKIQRTERGDSAVYLCASSLAAGNGYTFGSGTRLTVV.

V usage is TRBV7-8 and J usage is TRBJ2-2, with 9 bases that match TRBD2. Per germline, CDR1 SGHVS and CDR2 FQNEAQ. V shed 5 bases, J shed 3 bases, and the junction held 7 bases outside the gene matches. The CDR3 runs to 16 residues. The CDR3 is CASSPRGGIYTGELFF. The CDR3 region has the DNA TGTGCCAGCAGCCCGCGGGGGGGGATTTACACCGGGGAGCTGTTTTTT. Supplemented by reference TRBV7-8 and TRBJ2-2, the full variable domain reads GAGVSQSPRYKVAKRGQDVALRCDPISGHVSLFWYQQALGQGPEFLTYFQNEAQLDKSGLPSDRFFAERPEGSVSTLKIQRTQQEDSAVYLCASSPRGGIYTGELFFGEGSRLTVL.

This chain connects TRBV28 to TRBJ2-7; possible D gene TRBD2, 5 bases. The CDR3 is 14 residues long. Trimming took 7 bases from V and 3 from J, leaving 16 bases between them. CDR1 is MDHEN, CDR2 SYDVKM, per germline. The DNA for the CDR3 is TGTGCCAGCACCACCCTCGGGAAGGGCTACGAGCAGTACTTC. Translation: CASTTLGKGYEQYF.

This clone has just one count. The gene calls are TRBV2 and TRBJ1-1; D is possibly TRBD1 (5 bases). The CDR3 totals 17 residues. Looked up from germline, CDR1 is SNHLY and CDR2 is FYNNEI. V dropped 6 bases and J dropped 2 bases, with 22 bases sitting between them. DNA for the CDR3: TGTGCCAGCAGCCACTACCCCCACGACAGCTATAACACTGAAGCTTTCTTT. It yields the protein CASSHYPHDSYNTEAFF.

CDR3 sequence (DNA): TGTGCCAGCAGTTACGCAGGATATAACTATGGCTACACCTTC. It translates to CASSYAGYNYGYTF. V and J are TRBV6-5 and TRBJ1-2, with unresolved D. The V end lost 2 bases, the J end lost 1 base, and 8 bases lay between the germline ends. The germline gives CDR1 MNHEY, CDR2 SVGAGI. The CDR3 contains 14 residues.

This sequence joins TRBV25-1 and TRBJ2-2; tentative D call: TRBD2 (5 bases). The CDR3 sequence is 14 residues long. Trimming shortened V by 3 bases and J by 3 bases, and 8 bases separated the two germline ends. CDR1 and CDR2 (germline): MGHDK, SYGVNS. The CDR3 nucleotides read TGTGCCAGCAGTGACGGAGGTTACACCGGGGAGCTGTTTTTT. Protein sequence: CASSDGGYTGELFF.

The CDR3: CASSQIRGSSYEQYF. CDR3 nucleotides: TGTGCCAGCAGCCAAATCAGGGGTTCCTCCTACGAGCAGTACTTC. The V gene is TRBV28, the J gene TRBJ2-7; maybe TRBD1 (6 bases). Germline CDR1 and CDR2: MDHEN and SYDVKM. The V and J ends lost 6 bases and 0 bases respectively, with 15 bases between them. The CDR3 is made up of 15 amino acids.